This T cell receptor (beta chain) was found in a study of read filtering for tumor transcriptome and immune sequencing. The wider study: Mean patient age was about 66 years, range about 47 to 85; around 17 male, 14 female.

Germline CDR1 SGHTA, CDR2 FQGNSA. V lost 4 bases to trimming and J lost 13 bases, with 10 bases between them. The length of the CDR3 is 11 residues. There are a few counts of this clonotype. This library used roughly 0.4 ug RNA and molecular barcoded adaptors spanning alpha/delta and beta/gamma chains. TCRdb called the reads again in MiXCR, with one record for every CDR3 protein. The sample lists tens of thousands of distinct CDR3 sequences; 20% to 25% were seen once. Sequenced input: a population of CD138-negative cells sorted from bone marrow. The V call is TRBV7-2, the J call TRBJ1-4; the D gene is possibly TRBD1 (5 bases). This clonotype was obtained from a donor at least 40 years old with multiple myeloma. CDR3 sequence (DNA): TGTGCCAGCAGCTCTGGGACTGCACTGTTTTTT. This gives the protein CASSSGTALFF.